Following are 18 T cell receptor beta chains from one sample sequenced in a study of blood T cell repertoires in COVID-19. Profiled with immunoSEQ multiplex PCR; TCRdb holds only in-frame clones, not every one. The sample has more than 250,000 clones; 75% to 90% are singletons. Sequenced: peripheral blood. Source of these receptors: a man aged 55 to 69 who had recovered from COVID-19.

The chain couples TRBV7-6 to TRBJ2-5; no definite D call. The ends were cut back, 2 bases at V and 4 bases at J, with 8 bases in the middle. The CDR3 runs 13 residues. Germline CDR1 reads SGHVS; CDR2 reads FNYEAQ. CDR3 region: CASSLRVRETQYF. The CDR3 DNA sequence: TGTGCCAGCAGCTTAAGAGTGCGAGAGACCCAGTACTTC.

The chain links TRBV29-1 to TRBJ1-1, with 7 bases identical to TRBD1. CDR1 is SQVTM and CDR2 is ANQGSEA in the germline V gene. After removal of 6 bases from V and 5 bases from J, the junction contained 9 bases not matched to a gene. The CDR3 extends over 13 amino acids. The CDR3 nucleotides are TGCAGCGTGGAGAGACAGGGAGTAACTGAAGCTTTCTTT. Amino acids: CSVERQGVTEAFF.

This chain links TRBV28 with TRBJ2-7, with 7 bases lining up with TRBD1. The V gene end was trimmed by 7 bases and the J gene end by 4 bases; junction bases not matched to a gene: 7. This CDR3 region has 13 residues. Germline values: CDR1 MDHEN, CDR2 SYDVKM. As DNA, the CDR3 is TGTGCCAGCACAGGACAGGCGAGGTACGAGCAGTACTTC. Translating it yields CASTGQARYEQYF.

V is TRBV7-2 and J is TRBJ1-4; D not resolved. Germline V lookup: CDR1 SGHTA, CDR2 FQGNSA. Trimming took off 10 bases at V and 7 bases at J, with 10 bases between the two ends. The CDR3 contains 11 residues. The CDR3 region has the DNA TGTGCCAATCCACCCGGTGAAAAACTGTTTTTT. This translates into CANPPGEKLFF. Full variable domain (rest looked up from reference TRBV7-2 and TRBJ1-4): GAGVSQSPSNKVTEKGKDVELRCDPISGHTALYWYRQSLGQGLEFLIYFQGNSAPDKSGLPSDRFSAERTGGSVSTLTIQRTQQEDSAVYLCANPPGEKLFFGSGTQLSVL.

V usage is TRBV6-5 and J usage is TRBJ2-1, with TRBD2 matching 10 bases. The CDR3 spans 13 residues. The trim removed 6 bases at V and 13 bases at J, leaving 9 bases unmatched. Germline CDR1 is MNHEY and CDR2 is SVGAGI. Written as DNA, the CDR3 is TGTGCCAGCAGCGGCACGGGACTAGCGATTCAGTTCTTC. It is translated as CASSGTGLAIQFF.

The J gene is TRBJ2-3, the V gene TRBV29-1; TRBD2 matches at 10 bases. This CDR3 contains 14 residues. V lost 4 bases and J lost 3; bases outside the gene matches: 4. CDR1 is SQVTM, CDR2 ANQGSEA, per germline. The CDR3 DNA reads as TGCAGCGTTGGTGGACTAGCGGTTACAGATACGCAGTATTTT. Protein: CSVGGLAVTDTQYF.

This rearrangement joins TRBV5-6 to TRBJ1-2; TRBD1 agrees at 8 bases. This CDR3 contains 15 residues. In germline, CDR1 is SGHDT, CDR2 YYEEEE. Losses at the gene ends were 5 bases for V and 1 base for J; bases not matched to a gene: 7. The CDR3 loop is CASSRDRTYNYGYTF. The CDR3 DNA follows: TGTGCCAGCAGTCGGGACAGGACTTATAACTATGGCTACACCTTC.

This clone was recorded only once. The chain recombines TRBV29-1 with TRBJ2-7; D perhaps matches TRBD2 (5 bases). This CDR3 comprises 15 residues. Germline CDR1 reads SQVTM; CDR2 reads ANQGSEA. Deletions cut 1 base from V and 6 bases from J, with 19 bases between. CDR3: CSVEGVGLPLGEQYF. CDR3 bases: TGCAGCGTTGAAGGGGTAGGACTTCCCCTCGGCGAGCAGTACTTC.

The rearrangement uses TRBV7-8 and TRBJ1-4; possible D gene TRBD1, 6 bases. The CDR3 extends over 14 amino acids. With 2 bases removed from V and 7 bases from J, the gap between germline ends came to 11 bases. Per germline, CDR1 SGHVS and CDR2 FQNEAQ. The CDR3 here is CASSLNRASEKLFF. The CDR3 DNA reads as TGTGCCAGCAGCTTAAACAGGGCGAGTGAAAAACTGTTTTTT.

The chain links TRBV5-1 to TRBJ2-3; 9 nucleotides align to TRBD2. There are 17 residues in the CDR3. In germline, CDR1 is SGHRS, CDR2 YFSETQ. V shed 0 bases and J 1 base; nucleotides not matched to a gene: 6. The DNA of the CDR3 is TGCGCCAGCAGCTTGGTCGGGGCTAGCGGGGGCACAGATACGCAGTATTTT. This encodes CASSLVGASGGTDTQYF.

This clone was observed at least ten times. The chain employs TRBV7-9 and TRBJ2-7; D is undetermined. Germline-derived CDR1 and CDR2 are SEHNR and FQNEAQ (reference sequence). The V end was cut by 3 bases, the J end by 1 base, with 7 bases between. The CDR3 runs to 13 residues. The CDR3 nucleotides read TGTGCCAGCAGCTTCCCGGGTTCCTACGAGCAGTACTTC. It specifies CASSFPGSYEQYF. The whole variable domain, remainder taken from reference TRBV7-9 and TRBJ2-7, is DTGVSQNPRHKITKRGQNVTFRCDPISEHNRLYWYRQTLGQGPEFLTYFQNEAQLEKSRLLSDRFSAERPKGSFSTLEIQRTEQGDSAMYLCASSFPGSYEQYFGPGTRLTVT.

V usage is TRBV6-1 and J usage is TRBJ2-2, with TRBD2 identical over 10 bases. The germline V gene has CDR1 MNHNS and CDR2 SASEGT. V shed 4 bases, J shed 2 bases, and the junction held 7 bases outside the gene matches. The CDR3 sequence is 17 residues long. The CDR3 DNA sequence: TGTGCCAGCAGTGGGGCTAGCGGGGGACTAAACACCGGGGAGCTGTTTTTT. Amino acid sequence: CASSGASGGLNTGELFF.

This clone was counted a few times. J is TRBJ1-2 and V is TRBV5-1; tentatively, D is TRBD1 (6 bases). CDR1 SGHRS and CDR2 YFSETQ come from the germline V gene. Trimming cost V 4 bases and J 3 bases, with 16 bases left between them. The CDR3 runs to 15 residues. CDR3 DNA: TGCGCCAGCAGCCCAAGATGGGGGGGCGACTATGGCTACACCTTC. It codes for CASSPRWGGDYGYTF.

This clone was observed at least ten times. The V and J genes are TRBV19 and TRBJ1-4; 8 bases are shared with TRBD1. This CDR3 is built from 14 residues. Germline trimming cut 8 bases from V and 5 bases from J; bases unmatched to any gene: 7. Germline-derived CDR1 and CDR2 are LNHDA and SQIVND (reference sequence). In nucleotides, the CDR3 is TGTGCCAGTGGGAGGACAGGGAGGAATGAAAAACTGTTTTTT. Its protein is CASGRTGRNEKLFF. Full variable domain (remainder filled in from reference TRBV19 and TRBJ1-4): DGGITQSPKYLFRKEGQNVTLSCEQNLNHDAMYWYRQDPGQGLRLIYYSQIVNDFQKGDIAEGYSVSREKKESFPLTVTSAQKNPTAFYLCASGRTGRNEKLFFGSGTQLSVL.

This clone appeared once. The chain joins TRBV20-1 to TRBJ2-7, with D perhaps TRBD2 (6 bases). Between the trimmed V and J ends, which lost 6 bases and 4 bases, there was a span of 10 bases. Germline V gene sequence: CDR1 DFQATT, CDR2 SNEGSKA (reference sequence). This CDR3 spans 11 amino acids. In nucleotides, the CDR3 is TGCAGTGCCAAGGAGGGATACGAGCAGTACTTC. Residues: CSAKEGYEQYF.

The chain is built from TRBV10-3 and TRBJ1-5, with unresolved D. This CDR3 is 14 amino acids long. The germline V gene encodes CDR1 ENHRY and CDR2 SYGVKD. The ends were cut back, 2 bases at V and 6 bases at J, with 11 bases in the middle. For the CDR3, the DNA is TGTGCCATCAGTGAGGCTCCGGTTAGTCAGCCCCAGCATTTT. Amino acids: CAISEAPVSQPQHF.

This rearrangement joins TRBV30 to TRBJ2-7; the D is unclear. From germline, CDR1 is GTSNPN and CDR2 SVGIG (reference sequence). The germline V and J ends were trimmed by 2 bases and 0 bases, with 8 bases remaining between them. CDR3 size: 13 residues. The CDR3 sequence is CAWSPLNSYEQYF. DNA for the CDR3: TGTGCCTGGAGTCCACTTAACTCCTACGAGCAGTACTTC. The full variable domain, with the rest looked up from reference TRBV30 and TRBJ2-7, is SQTIHQWPATLVQPVGSPLSLECTVEGTSNPNLYWYRQAAGRGLQLLFYSVGIGQISSEVPQNLSASRPQDRQFILSSKKLLLSDSGFYLCAWSPLNSYEQYFGPGTRLTVT.

The V and J genes are TRBV5-6 and TRBJ2-4; maybe TRBD1 (6 bases). The germline V gene has CDR1 SGHDT and CDR2 YYEEEE. The CDR3 runs to 16 residues. V gave up 2 bases and J gave up 5 bases, with 17 bases separating them. CDR3 sequence: CASSLGQLSRENIQYF. CDR3 in DNA: TGTGCCAGCAGCTTAGGACAGTTATCTAGAGAAAACATTCAGTACTTC.